The entry below gives a single T cell receptor (beta chain) sequence along with its context. No cognate antigen has been identified for it. No base qualities exist here, and no much larger clone lies one base off it. TCRbeta CDR3 regions were amplified from genomic DNA using the immunoSEQ Assay, a bias-controlled multiplex PCR. The authors processed their data as follows. The number of nucleated cells in each sample was estimated by amplification of reference gene primers within the assay. To quantify the absolute abundance of each unique TCRbeta CDR3 rearrangement, sequence reads were collapsed and filtered. For each sample, productive Simpson clonality was calculated by taking the square root of Simpson's diversity index across productive rearrangements. TCRdb mirrors the immuneACCESS table, restricted to in-frame sequences. Some clones are absent from its copies; in checked studies, under half trace to an unresolved V gene, and the reason for the others is unknown. Clonal size and the V and J genes are those of that table, whereas D and trimming came from the DNA. This sample holds 200,000 or so clones; 80% to 90% were observed only once. The ten largest clones represent around 3.3% of the sample.

Taken from the germline V gene (reference sequence), the CDR1 and CDR2 loops are LGHDT and YNNKEL. Cut back by 0 bases and 6 bases, the V and J ends lie 12 bases apart. The CDR3 contains 14 residues, cysteine and phenylalanine counted. Solely the CDR3 DNA is kept, with 42 bases framed from the first base. This sample stems from a study of blood T cell repertoires in COVID-19 (dated by TCRdb to 2018 to 2021). For the study in its entirety: Samples from collaborators originated in the United States, Italy and Spain and spanned both the acute and convalescent phases of COVID-19. The material from the prospective study consisted of cDNA or gDNA derived from T cells, B-cell-depleted T cells, or PBMCs. The dataset comprised deeply sampled blood TCRbeta repertoires from subjects exposed to, actively infected with, or recovered from COVID-19. The repertoires were released in a freely available public database meant as a resource for research on the immune response to SARS-CoV-2. The samples were drawn from two sources: the first 160 participants of the ongoing ImmuneRACE study, and 1,000 to 1,500 subjects contributed by 6 global collaborators. The sample metadata nearly always contained a de-identified subject ID, COVID-19 status, age in years and sex. Where HLA class I and class II types were available, the types were taken from metadata supplied by the sample provider, not from assay-based typing.

Whole blood was collected in K2EDTA tubes by collaborating institutions according to the institutions' own protocols. Collaborator samples were shipped for TCRbeta analysis as frozen whole blood, isolated PBMCs, or DNA extracted from either sample type. Overall study outcomes, separate from this receptor: The amount of clinical and demographic metadata varied by source and participant and was provided uncurated.

The sequence is built from TRBV3-1 (or the pseudogene TRBV3-2) and TRBJ2-7; a tentative D match to TRBD2 spans 5 bases. Specimen: peripheral blood. This receptor was obtained from a man between 60 and 75 years old with acute or convalescent COVID-19. The DNA is TGTGCCAGCAGCCAAGAAGGAGGCCTCCTCGAGCAGTACTTC. It translates to CASSQEGGLLEQYF.